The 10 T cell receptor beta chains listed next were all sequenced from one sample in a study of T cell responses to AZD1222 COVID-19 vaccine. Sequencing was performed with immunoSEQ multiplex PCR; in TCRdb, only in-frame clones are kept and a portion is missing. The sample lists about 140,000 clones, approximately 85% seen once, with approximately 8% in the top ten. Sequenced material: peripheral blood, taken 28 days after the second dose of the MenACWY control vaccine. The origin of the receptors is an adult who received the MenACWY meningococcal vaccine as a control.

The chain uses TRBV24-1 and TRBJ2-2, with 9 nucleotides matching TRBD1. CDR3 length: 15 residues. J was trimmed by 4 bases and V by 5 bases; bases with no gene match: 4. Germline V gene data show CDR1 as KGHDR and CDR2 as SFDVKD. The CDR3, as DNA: TGTGCCACCAGTGGAAGACAGGGGGGCACCGGGGAGCTGTTTTTT. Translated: CATSGRQGGTGELFF.

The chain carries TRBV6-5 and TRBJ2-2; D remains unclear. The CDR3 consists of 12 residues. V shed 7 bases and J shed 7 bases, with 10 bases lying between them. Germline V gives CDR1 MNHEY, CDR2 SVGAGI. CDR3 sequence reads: CASTGTIGELFF. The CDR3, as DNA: TGTGCCAGCACCGGTACCATCGGGGAGCTGTTTTTT.

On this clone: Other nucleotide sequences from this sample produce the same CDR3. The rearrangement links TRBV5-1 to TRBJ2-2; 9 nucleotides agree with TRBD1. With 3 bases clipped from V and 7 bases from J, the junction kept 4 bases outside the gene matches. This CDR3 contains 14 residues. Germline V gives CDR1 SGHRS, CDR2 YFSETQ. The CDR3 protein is CASSWGQGGGELFF. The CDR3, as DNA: TGCGCCAGCAGCTGGGGACAGGGCGGCGGGGAGCTGTTTTTT.

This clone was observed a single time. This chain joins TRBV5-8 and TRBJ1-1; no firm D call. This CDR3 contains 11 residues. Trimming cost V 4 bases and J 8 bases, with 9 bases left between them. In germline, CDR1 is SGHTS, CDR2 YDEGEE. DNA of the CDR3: TGTGCCAGCAGCCGTACGGTCGAAGCTTTCTTT. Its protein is CASSRTVEAFF.

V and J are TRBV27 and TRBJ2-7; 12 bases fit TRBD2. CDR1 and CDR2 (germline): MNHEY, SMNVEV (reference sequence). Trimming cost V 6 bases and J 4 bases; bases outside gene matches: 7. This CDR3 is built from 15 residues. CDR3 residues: CASSRPGLAGYEQYF. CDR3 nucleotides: TGTGCCAGCAGCCGACCGGGACTAGCGGGTTACGAGCAGTACTTC.

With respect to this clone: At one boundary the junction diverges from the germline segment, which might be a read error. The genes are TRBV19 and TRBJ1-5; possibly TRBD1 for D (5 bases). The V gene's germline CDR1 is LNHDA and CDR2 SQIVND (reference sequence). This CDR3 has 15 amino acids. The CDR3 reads CANSQTGRDHQPQHF. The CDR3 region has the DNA TGTGCCAATAGTCAAACGGGCAGGGATCATCAGCCCCAGCATTTT.

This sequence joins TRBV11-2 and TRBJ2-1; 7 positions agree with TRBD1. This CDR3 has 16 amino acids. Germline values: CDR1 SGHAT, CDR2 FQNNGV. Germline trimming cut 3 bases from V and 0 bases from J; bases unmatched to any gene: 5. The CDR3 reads CASSLTGSHSYNEQFF. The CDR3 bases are TGTGCCAGCAGCTTGACAGGGTCCCACTCCTACAATGAGCAGTTCTTC.

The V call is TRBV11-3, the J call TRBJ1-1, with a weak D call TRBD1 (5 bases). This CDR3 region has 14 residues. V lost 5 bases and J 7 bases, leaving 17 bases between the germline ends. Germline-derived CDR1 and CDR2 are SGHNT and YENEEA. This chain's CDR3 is CASSRNSQGNEAFF. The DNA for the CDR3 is TGTGCCAGCAGCCGAAACTCTCAGGGTAATGAAGCTTTCTTT.

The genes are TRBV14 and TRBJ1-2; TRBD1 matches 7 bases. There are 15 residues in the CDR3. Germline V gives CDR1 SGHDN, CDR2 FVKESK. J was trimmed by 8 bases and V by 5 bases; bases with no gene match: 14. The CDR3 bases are TGTGCCAGCAGCTTCAACTTAGGGGGCGGTGGCGGCTACACCTTC. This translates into CASSFNLGGGGGYTF.

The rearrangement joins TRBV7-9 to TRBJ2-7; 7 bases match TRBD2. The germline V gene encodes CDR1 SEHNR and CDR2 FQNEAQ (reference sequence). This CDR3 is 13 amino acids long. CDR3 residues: CANEGREGDEQYF. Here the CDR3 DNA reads TGTGCTAACGAGGGCAGGGAGGGAGACGAGCAGTACTTC. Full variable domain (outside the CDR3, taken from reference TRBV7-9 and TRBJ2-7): DTGVSQNPRHKITKRGQNVTFRCDPISEHNRLYWYRQTLGQGPEFLTYFQNEAQLEKSRLLSDRFSAERPKGSFSTLEIQRTEQGDSAMYLCANEGREGDEQYFGPGTRLTVT.